This TCR beta chain emerged from a study of blood T cell repertoires in COVID-19. Study in general: The United States, Italy and Spain were the sources of the acute and convalescent COVID-19 samples.

This clone was observed once. CDR3 length equals 16 residues. Germline V CDR1 and CDR2: SGHAT, FQDESV (reference sequence). The V gene end was trimmed by 8 bases and the J gene end by 6 bases; junction bases not matched to a gene: 10. Clones were sequenced by immunoSEQ multiplex PCR, and TCRdb holds only the in-frame ones, with some missing. The sample includes just under 250,000 clones, 85% to 90% of them seen just once. The sample comprised PBMCs or T cells enriched from blood (not recorded which). This TCR was sampled from a woman aged 25 to 39 who had recovered from COVID-19. V usage is TRBV11-1 and J usage is TRBJ2-2; 12 nucleotides line up with TRBD2. The DNA for the CDR3 is TGTGCCAGCTCGGTGCTAGCGGGAGGGCCGGCCGGGGAGCTGTTTTTT. The encoded protein is CASSVLAGGPAGELFF.